Shown below are 5 T cell receptor beta chains from a single sample sequenced in a study of T-cell reconstitution after alpha-beta-depleted transplantation in children. For TCRbeta, the library was prepared with unique molecular identifiers. TCRdb analysed the PCR reads with MiXCR anew, one entry per CDR3 protein. The table includes hundreds of thousands of distinct CDR3 sequences, under 15% detected once. The sample was PBMCs, mostly from graft donor cells, taken 360 days after TCRalphabeta/CD19-depleted stem cell transplant. The origin of the receptors is a male patient younger than 18 who had a stem cell transplant for acute myeloid leukemia, so the T cells may come from the graft donor.

This clonotype was picked up a small number of times. The V and J genes are TRBV30 and TRBJ2-2; the match to TRBD2 covers 7 bases. The CDR3 spans 15 residues. The junction had 7 bases not matched to a gene; V was cut back by 0 bases and J by 6 bases. From germline, CDR1 is GTSNPN and CDR2 SVGIG (reference sequence). This chain's CDR3 is CAWSVMGGFAGELFF. CDR3 coding DNA: TGTGCCTGGAGTGTAATGGGGGGGTTCGCCGGGGAGCTGTTTTTT.

This clonotype has a count of ten or more. This chain uses TRBV5-6 with TRBJ2-6; 9 bases match TRBD1. CDR1 is SGHDT, CDR2 YYEEEE, per germline. This CDR3 comprises 17 residues. Trimming removed 6 bases from V and 5 bases from J; junction bases left unmatched: 12. Here the CDR3 DNA reads TGTGCCAGCAAGCCGGGACAGGGTTATCAACGGGCCAACGTCCTGACTTTC. Amino acids: CASKPGQGYQRANVLTF. Looking up the rest from reference TRBV5-6 and TRBJ2-6 gives the full variable domain: DAGVTQSPTHLIKTRGQQVTLRCSPKSGHDTVSWYQQALGQGPQFIFQYYEEEERQRGNFPDRFSGHQFPNYSSELNVNALLLGDSALYLCASKPGQGYQRANVLTFGAGSRLTVL.

The J gene is TRBJ2-7, the V gene TRBV21-1; the table names TRBD1, a call not compared with the DNA. TRBV21-1 is labeled a pseudogene. This CDR3 is built from 15 residues. CDR3: CASSPVRGLTYEQYF. CDR3 sequence (DNA): TGTGCCAGCAGTCCCGTGAGAGGTCTCACCTACGAGCAGTACTTC.

This clonotype was seen a handful of times. CDR3 nucleotide sequence: TGCAGCGTTGACGGACTAGCGGCCCTCAGCTCCTACAATGAGCAGTTCTTC. Translating it yields CSVDGLAALSSYNEQFF. The V call is TRBV29-1, the J call TRBJ2-1; TRBD2 matches 10 bases. After removal of 3 bases from V and 0 bases from J, the junction contained 8 bases not matched to a gene. There are 17 residues in the CDR3. CDR1 SQVTM and CDR2 ANQGSEA come from the germline V gene.

In this sample, this clonotype turned up a few times. The chain has TRBV5-1 and TRBJ2-3, with 8 bases lining up with TRBD2. Germline-derived CDR1 and CDR2 are SGHRS and YFSETQ. After removal of 5 bases from V and 10 bases from J, the junction contained 15 bases not matched to a gene. The CDR3 loop spans 15 amino acids. DNA of the CDR3: TGCGCCAGCAGGGAAGAAGGACTAGCTCTATCTGCGCAGTATTTT. It translates to CASREEGLALSAQYF.